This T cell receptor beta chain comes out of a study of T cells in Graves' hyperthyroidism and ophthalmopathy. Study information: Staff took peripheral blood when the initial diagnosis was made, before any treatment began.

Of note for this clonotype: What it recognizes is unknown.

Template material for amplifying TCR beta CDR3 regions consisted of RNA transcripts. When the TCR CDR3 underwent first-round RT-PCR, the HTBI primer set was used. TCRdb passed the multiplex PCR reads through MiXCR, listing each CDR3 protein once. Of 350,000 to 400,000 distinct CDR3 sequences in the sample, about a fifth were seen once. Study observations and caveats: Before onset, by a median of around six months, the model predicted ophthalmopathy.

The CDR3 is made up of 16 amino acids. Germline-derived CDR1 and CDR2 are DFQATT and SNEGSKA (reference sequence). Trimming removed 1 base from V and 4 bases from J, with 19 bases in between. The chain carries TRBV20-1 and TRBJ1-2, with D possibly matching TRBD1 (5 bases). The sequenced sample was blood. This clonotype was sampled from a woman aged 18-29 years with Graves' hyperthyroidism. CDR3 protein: CSARVFGTPNPYGYTF. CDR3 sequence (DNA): TGCAGTGCTAGAGTCTTCGGGACTCCCAATCCCTATGGCTACACCTTC.